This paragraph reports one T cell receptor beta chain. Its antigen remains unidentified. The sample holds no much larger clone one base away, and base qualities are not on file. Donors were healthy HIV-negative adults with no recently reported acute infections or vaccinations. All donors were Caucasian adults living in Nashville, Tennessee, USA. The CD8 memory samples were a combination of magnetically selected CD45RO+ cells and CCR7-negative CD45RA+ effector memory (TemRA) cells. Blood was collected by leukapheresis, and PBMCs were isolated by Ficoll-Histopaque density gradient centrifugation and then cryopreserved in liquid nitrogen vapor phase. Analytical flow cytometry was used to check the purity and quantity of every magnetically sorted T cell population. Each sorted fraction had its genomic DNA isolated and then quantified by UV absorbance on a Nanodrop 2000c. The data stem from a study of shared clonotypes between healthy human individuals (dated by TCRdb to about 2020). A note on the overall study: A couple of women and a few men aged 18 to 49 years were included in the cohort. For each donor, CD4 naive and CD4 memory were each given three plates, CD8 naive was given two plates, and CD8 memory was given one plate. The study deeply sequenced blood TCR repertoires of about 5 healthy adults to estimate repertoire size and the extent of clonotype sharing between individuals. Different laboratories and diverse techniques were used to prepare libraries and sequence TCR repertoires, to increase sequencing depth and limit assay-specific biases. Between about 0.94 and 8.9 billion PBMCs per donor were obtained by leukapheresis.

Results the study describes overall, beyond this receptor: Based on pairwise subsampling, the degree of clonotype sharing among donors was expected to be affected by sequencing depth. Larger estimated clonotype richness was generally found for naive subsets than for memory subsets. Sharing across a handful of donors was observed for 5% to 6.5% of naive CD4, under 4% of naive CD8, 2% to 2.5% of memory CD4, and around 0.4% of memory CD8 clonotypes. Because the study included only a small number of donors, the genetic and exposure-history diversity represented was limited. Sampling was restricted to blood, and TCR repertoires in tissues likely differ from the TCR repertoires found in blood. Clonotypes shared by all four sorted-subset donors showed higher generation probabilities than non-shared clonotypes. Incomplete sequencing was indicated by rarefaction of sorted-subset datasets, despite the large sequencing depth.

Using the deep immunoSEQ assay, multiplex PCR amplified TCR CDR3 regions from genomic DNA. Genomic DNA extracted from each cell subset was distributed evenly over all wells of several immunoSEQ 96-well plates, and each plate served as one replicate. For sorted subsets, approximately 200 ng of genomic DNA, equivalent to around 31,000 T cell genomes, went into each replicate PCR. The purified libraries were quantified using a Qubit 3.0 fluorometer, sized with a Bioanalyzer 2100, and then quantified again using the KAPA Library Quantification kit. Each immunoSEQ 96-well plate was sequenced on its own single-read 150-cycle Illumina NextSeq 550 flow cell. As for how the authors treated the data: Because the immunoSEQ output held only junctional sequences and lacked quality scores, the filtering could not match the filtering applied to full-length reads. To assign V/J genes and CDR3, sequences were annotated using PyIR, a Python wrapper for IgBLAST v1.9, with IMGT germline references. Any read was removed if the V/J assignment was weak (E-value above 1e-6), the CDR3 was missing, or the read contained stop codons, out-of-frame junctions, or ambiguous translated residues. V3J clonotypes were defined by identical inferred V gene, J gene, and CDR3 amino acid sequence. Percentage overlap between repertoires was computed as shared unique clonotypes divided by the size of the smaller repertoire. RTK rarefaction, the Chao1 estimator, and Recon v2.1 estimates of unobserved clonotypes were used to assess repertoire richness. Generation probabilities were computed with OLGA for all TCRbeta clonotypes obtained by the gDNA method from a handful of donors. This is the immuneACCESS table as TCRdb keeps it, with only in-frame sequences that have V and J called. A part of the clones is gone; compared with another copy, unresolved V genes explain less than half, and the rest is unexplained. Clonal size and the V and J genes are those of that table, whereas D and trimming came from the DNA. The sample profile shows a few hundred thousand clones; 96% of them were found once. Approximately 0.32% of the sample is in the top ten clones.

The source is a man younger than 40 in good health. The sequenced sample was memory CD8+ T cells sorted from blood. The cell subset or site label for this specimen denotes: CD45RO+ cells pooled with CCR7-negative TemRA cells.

CDR3 region: CASSRGTSGSDEQFF. The sequenced DNA: TGTGCCAGCAGCCGGGGGACTAGCGGGAGCGATGAGCAGTTCTTC. The chain uses TRBV4-2 and TRBJ2-1, with 14 central nucleotides matching TRBD2. CDR1 is given as LGHNA and CDR2 as YNFKEQ, both from the germline V gene. V is trimmed back by 4 bases and J by 8 bases, and the junction contains 4 bases that no gene match accounts for. Taken from cysteine to phenylalanine, the CDR3 has 15 residues. The only DNA kept is the CDR3, 45 bases in frame from the first base.